This T cell receptor (beta chain) was captured by sequencing in a study of T cells after yellow fever vaccination. The germline gives CDR1 MGHRA, CDR2 YSYEKL. The CDR3 has 12 amino acids. Trimming shortened V by 2 bases and J by 10 bases, and 9 bases separated the two germline ends. Study outcomes and limitations: Though weaker, the secondary response peaked faster, on day 5 versus 15. The booster response re-showed most primary clones: 96% CD4, almost 90% CD8.

Concerning this clonotype itself: Antigen: not known.

Generation of TCR cDNA used 5'RACE template switching (which added a universal primer site and UMIs). TCRdb re-derived calls from the 5' RACE reads in MiXCR, one entry per CDR3 protein. The data show about 99,000 distinct CDR3 sequences, with 5.8% seen just once and about two fifths held by the top ten. The chain joins TRBV4-1 to TRBJ2-1, with D maybe TRBD2 (6 bases). This sequence originates from a young man who received the YFV17D yellow fever vaccine. Material: CD8+ T cells sorted from PBMCs, obtained 10 days after the yellow fever booster vaccination. The CDR3 spells CASSQSSGEQFF. CDR3 in DNA: TGCGCCAGCAGCCAAAGCAGCGGGGAGCAGTTCTTC.